The rows below give T cell receptor beta chains drawn from one sample of a study of T-cell reconstitution after alpha-beta-depleted transplantation in children. TCRdb redid the calling of the PCR reads with MiXCR, one entry per CDR3 protein. The sample carries about 72,000 distinct CDR3 sequences, around 7.9% recorded once. The sample here was PBMCs from the stem cell graft donor, taken from the stem cell graft. The source is a human donor who donated a stem cell graft to a child with acute lymphoblastic leukemia. CDR3s include the opening cysteine and the closing phenylalanine or tryptophan. Each record gives: D gene, clone size, J gene, V gene, CDR3 protein, CDR3 DNA. The D gene is left open where the match is weak. A clone size is listed for some rows: how often the clone was seen (once, few, many), or a class if it is expanded.

D gene: .
clone size: once
J gene: TRBJ2-2
V gene: TRBV5-1
CDR3 protein: CASTEGGAGELFF
CDR3 DNA: TGCGCCAGCACTGAAGGAGGGGCCGGGGAGCTGTTTTTT

D gene: .
clone size: .
J gene: TRBJ1-3
V gene: TRBV5-1
CDR3 protein: CASSLETVGNTIYF
CDR3 DNA: TGCGCCAGCAGCTTGGAGACGGTTGGAAACACCATATATTTT

D gene: .
clone size: many
J gene: TRBJ2-1
V gene: TRBV2
CDR3 protein: CASREASKTYNEQFF
CDR3 DNA: TGTGCCAGCAGAGAAGCGTCGAAGACCTACAATGAGCAGTTCTTC

D gene: .
clone size: many
J gene: TRBJ2-1
V gene: TRBV6-1
CDR3 protein: CASQRGTYNEQFF
CDR3 DNA: TGTGCCAGTCAAAGGGGGACCTACAATGAGCAGTTCTTC

D gene: TRBD1
clone size: many
J gene: TRBJ1-5
V gene: TRBV27
CDR3 protein: CASSFGQGNQPQHF
CDR3 DNA: TGTGCCAGCAGTTTCGGACAGGGAAATCAGCCCCAGCATTTT

D gene: .
clone size: many
J gene: TRBJ1-1
V gene: TRBV16
CDR3 protein: CASSPLMNTEAFF
CDR3 DNA: TGTGCCAGCAGCCCCCTGATGAACACTGAAGCTTTCTTT

D gene: .
clone size: many
J gene: TRBJ1-2
V gene: TRBV6-5
CDR3 protein: CASSYSRLSEGYTF
CDR3 DNA: TGTGCCAGCAGTTACTCCAGGCTATCGGAAGGCTACACCTTC

D gene: .
clone size: many
J gene: TRBJ1-5
V gene: TRBV29-1
CDR3 protein: CSVQGLNNQPQHF
CDR3 DNA: TGCAGCGTACAGGGTCTTAACAATCAGCCCCAGCATTTT

D gene: TRBD1
clone size: many
J gene: TRBJ2-2
V gene: TRBV9
CDR3 protein: CASSVSRGQGGTGELFF
CDR3 DNA: TGTGCCAGCAGCGTGTCCCGAGGACAGGGAGGAACCGGGGAGCTGTTTTTT

D gene: TRBD2
clone size: many
J gene: TRBJ2-1
V gene: TRBV11-2
CDR3 protein: CASSLGRSASGGLFGEQFF
CDR3 DNA: TGTGCCAGCAGCTTAGGACGGTCGGCTAGCGGGGGGCTCTTCGGGGAGCAGTTCTTC

D gene: TRBD2
clone size: few
J gene: TRBJ2-3
V gene: TRBV19
CDR3 protein: CATAGGPPDTQYF
CDR3 DNA: TGTGCCACGGCGGGGGGGCCGCCAGATACGCAGTATTTT

D gene: .
clone size: .
J gene: TRBJ1-3
V gene: TRBV5-6
CDR3 protein: CASSLNMGSGNTIYF
CDR3 DNA: TGTGCCAGCAGCTTGAATATGGGATCAGGAAACACCATATATTTT

D gene: TRBD1
clone size: many
J gene: TRBJ1-2
V gene: TRBV14
CDR3 protein: CASSLVFRTGGDGGYTF
CDR3 DNA: TGTGCCAGCAGCCTTGTATTCCGGACAGGGGGTGACGGGGGCTACACCTTC

D gene: .
clone size: many
J gene: TRBJ2-3
V gene: TRBV27
CDR3 protein: CASSYRAGRNKKSTDTQYF
CDR3 DNA: TGTGCCAGCAGTTATAGGGCAGGGCGAAATAAGAAGAGCACAGATACGCAGTATTTT

D gene: .
clone size: many
J gene: TRBJ1-2
V gene: TRBV6-5
CDR3 protein: CASSYSIYGARYGYTF
CDR3 DNA: TGTGCCAGCAGTTACTCGATCTACGGGGCGCGGTATGGCTACACCTTC

D gene: .
clone size: few
J gene: TRBJ1-5
V gene: TRBV12-3/TRBV12-4
CDR3 protein: CASSLGSGNQPQHF
CDR3 DNA: TGTGCCAGCAGTTTAGGGTCGGGTAATCAGCCCCAGCATTTT

D gene: .
clone size: .
J gene: TRBJ2-2
V gene: TRBV4-3
CDR3 protein: CASSQALYGELFF
CDR3 DNA: TGCGCCAGCAGCCAAGCACTCTACGGGGAGCTGTTTTTT

D gene: .
clone size: many
J gene: TRBJ1-2
V gene: TRBV28
CDR3 protein: CASIPNRRNYGYTF
CDR3 DNA: TGTGCCAGCATTCCGAACAGGAGGAACTATGGCTACACCTTC

D gene: TRBD1
clone size: many
J gene: TRBJ1-1
V gene: TRBV5-1
CDR3 protein: CASSSPGGRDTEAFF
CDR3 DNA: TGCGCCAGCAGCTCACCAGGGGGGAGGGACACTGAAGCTTTCTTT

D gene: .
clone size: many
J gene: TRBJ1-5
V gene: TRBV5-1
CDR3 protein: CASILAAGSNQPQHF
CDR3 DNA: TGCGCCAGCATCTTGGCTGCAGGGAGCAATCAGCCCCAGCATTTT

D gene: TRBD1
clone size: many
J gene: TRBJ1-3
V gene: TRBV9
CDR3 protein: CASSYGQGVANTIYF
CDR3 DNA: TGTGCCAGCAGCTATGGACAGGGGGTTGCAAACACCATATATTTT

D gene: .
clone size: few
J gene: TRBJ1-3
V gene: TRBV18
CDR3 protein: CASSPSMGNSGNTIYF
CDR3 DNA: TGTGCCAGCTCACCGTCGATGGGGAACTCTGGAAACACCATATATTTT

D gene: .
clone size: many
J gene: TRBJ2-1
V gene: TRBV5-1
CDR3 protein: CASSLGGVNEQFF
CDR3 DNA: TGCGCCAGCAGCTTGGGCGGGGTCAATGAGCAGTTCTTC

D gene: .
clone size: many
J gene: TRBJ2-7
V gene: TRBV12-3/TRBV12-4
CDR3 protein: CASSFKGGVSYF
CDR3 DNA: TGTGCCAGCAGTTTTAAAGGGGGTGTTTCGTACTTC

D gene: .
clone size: many
J gene: TRBJ2-6
V gene: TRBV5-1
CDR3 protein: CASSLAGGSRAPGSGANVLTF
CDR3 DNA: TGCGCCAGCAGCTTGGCCGGAGGATCAAGGGCTCCGGGCTCTGGGGCCAACGTCCTGACTTTC

D gene: .
clone size: many
J gene: TRBJ1-3
V gene: TRBV20-1
CDR3 protein: CSARDVAHTGYSGNTLYF
CDR3 DNA: TGCAGTGCTAGAGACGTCGCACATACAGGTTACTCTGGAAACACCTTATATTTT

D gene: .
clone size: many
J gene: TRBJ2-1
V gene: TRBV2
CDR3 protein: CASSEEIGESFF
CDR3 DNA: TGTGCCAGCAGTGAAGAGATAGGGGAAAGTTTCTTC

D gene: .
clone size: many
J gene: TRBJ2-1
V gene: TRBV5-5
CDR3 protein: CASSLGGNEQFF
CDR3 DNA: TGTGCCAGCAGCTTGGGCGGCAATGAGCAGTTCTTC

D gene: .
clone size: many
J gene: TRBJ1-4
V gene: TRBV6-1
CDR3 protein: CASSVESLGMANEKLFF
CDR3 DNA: TGTGCCAGCAGTGTCGAATCCCTTGGAATGGCTAATGAAAAACTGTTTTTT

D gene: TRBD1
clone size: many
J gene: TRBJ2-2
V gene: TRBV2
CDR3 protein: CASLKRAGTGYTGELFF
CDR3 DNA: TGTGCCAGCTTAAAGCGAGCCGGGACAGGGTACACCGGGGAGCTGTTTTTT

D gene: .
clone size: many
J gene: TRBJ1-1
V gene: TRBV27
CDR3 protein: CASSLFPSPETNTEAFF
CDR3 DNA: TGTGCCAGCAGTTTATTCCCCTCCCCGGAGACGAACACTGAAGCTTTCTTT

D gene: .
clone size: many
J gene: TRBJ1-1
V gene: TRBV5-1
CDR3 protein: CASSLAASMNTEAFF
CDR3 DNA: TGCGCCAGCAGCTTGGCGGCCAGTATGAACACTGAAGCTTTCTTT

D gene: TRBD2
clone size: many
J gene: TRBJ2-3
V gene: TRBV20-1
CDR3 protein: CSASLGTSGGVDTQYF
CDR3 DNA: TGCAGTGCTTCCCTCGGGACTAGCGGGGGGGTAGATACGCAGTATTTT

D gene: TRBD2
clone size: many
J gene: TRBJ2-3
V gene: TRBV15
CDR3 protein: CATSRGTSGDTQYF
CDR3 DNA: TGTGCCACCAGCAGAGGCACTAGCGGGGATACGCAGTATTTT

D gene: TRBD2
clone size: few
J gene: TRBJ2-1
V gene: TRBV11-2
CDR3 protein: CASTPYPAGGPYNEQFF
CDR3 DNA: TGTGCCAGCACCCCCTATCCAGCGGGAGGGCCCTACAATGAGCAGTTCTTC

D gene: .
clone size: few
J gene: TRBJ2-7
V gene: TRBV7-9
CDR3 protein: CASSNGGGARNEQYF
CDR3 DNA: TGTGCCAGCAGCAACGGAGGGGGGGCGCGGAACGAGCAGTACTTC

D gene: .
clone size: many
J gene: TRBJ2-6
V gene: TRBV6-2/TRBV6-3
CDR3 protein: CASSQREAGANVLTF
CDR3 DNA: TGTGCCAGCAGCCAGAGGGAGGCTGGGGCCAACGTCCTGACTTTC

D gene: .
clone size: many
J gene: TRBJ2-7
V gene: TRBV6-1
CDR3 protein: CASSLIWAEQYF
CDR3 DNA: TGTGCCAGCAGTCTAATATGGGCCGAGCAGTACTTC

D gene: TRBD1
clone size: many
J gene: TRBJ1-5
V gene: TRBV7-9
CDR3 protein: CASSFGQGGSNQPQHF
CDR3 DNA: TGTGCCAGCAGCTTTGGACAGGGGGGTAGCAATCAGCCCCAGCATTTT

D gene: TRBD2
clone size: many
J gene: TRBJ2-7
V gene: TRBV7-2
CDR3 protein: CASSSGLAGGLDEQYF
CDR3 DNA: TGTGCCAGCAGCTCTGGACTAGCGGGGGGGCTCGACGAGCAGTACTTC

D gene: .
clone size: few
J gene: TRBJ1-4
V gene: TRBV6-1
CDR3 protein: CASSEALGGGGEKLFF
CDR3 DNA: TGTGCCAGCAGTGAAGCGCTTGGAGGGGGTGGCGAAAAACTGTTTTTT

D gene: .
clone size: many
J gene: TRBJ1-6
V gene: TRBV12-3/TRBV12-4
CDR3 protein: CASSTGTENSPLHF
CDR3 DNA: TGTGCCAGCAGTACCGGGACGGAGAATTCACCCCTCCACTTT

D gene: .
clone size: many
J gene: TRBJ1-6
V gene: TRBV3-1
CDR3 protein: CASSQEDNNSPLHF
CDR3 DNA: TGTGCCAGCAGCCAAGAGGACAATAATTCACCCCTCCACTTT

D gene: .
clone size: many
J gene: TRBJ1-1
V gene: TRBV28
CDR3 protein: CASSFGGTTEAFF
CDR3 DNA: TGTGCCAGCAGTTTTGGGGGGACCACTGAAGCTTTCTTT

D gene: .
clone size: few
J gene: TRBJ2-3
V gene: TRBV27
CDR3 protein: CASSPRATDTQYF
CDR3 DNA: TGTGCCAGCAGCCCAAGGGCCACAGATACGCAGTATTTT

D gene: TRBD2
clone size: many
J gene: TRBJ2-1
V gene: TRBV4-3
CDR3 protein: CASSQGAGSSYNEQFF
CDR3 DNA: TGCGCCAGCAGCCAAGGAGCGGGGAGCTCCTACAATGAGCAGTTCTTC

D gene: .
clone size: many
J gene: TRBJ1-1
V gene: TRBV13
CDR3 protein: CASGLIDTEAFF
CDR3 DNA: TGTGCCAGCGGACTCATTGACACTGAAGCTTTCTTT

D gene: .
clone size: .
J gene: TRBJ1-5
V gene: TRBV28
CDR3 protein: CASRAQRGRMSNQPQHF
CDR3 DNA: TGTGCCAGCAGGGCCCAGCGAGGACGAATGAGCAATCAGCCCCAGCATTTT

D gene: TRBD2
clone size: .
J gene: TRBJ2-7
V gene: TRBV15
CDR3 protein: CATSRDPLAGREQYF
CDR3 DNA: TGTGCCACCAGCAGAGATCCACTAGCGGGGAGGGAGCAGTACTTC

D gene: .
clone size: many
J gene: TRBJ2-2
V gene: TRBV12-3/TRBV12-4
CDR3 protein: CASSSGGELFF
CDR3 DNA: TGTGCCAGCAGCAGCGGCGGGGAGCTGTTTTTT

D gene: .
clone size: few
J gene: TRBJ2-1
V gene: TRBV3-1
CDR3 protein: CASSQVQGEQFF
CDR3 DNA: TGTGCCAGCAGCCAAGTACAGGGAGAGCAGTTCTTC

D gene: .
clone size: many
J gene: TRBJ2-1
V gene: TRBV2
CDR3 protein: CASSTESNEQFF
CDR3 DNA: TGTGCCAGCAGTACAGAGTCCAATGAGCAGTTCTTC

D gene: TRBD1
clone size: .
J gene: TRBJ1-2
V gene: TRBV28
CDR3 protein: CASSSQGQGFGYTF
CDR3 DNA: TGTGCCAGCAGTTCCCAGGGACAGGGGTTTGGCTACACCTTC